This T cell receptor beta chain was recorded in a study of T cells in Graves' hyperthyroidism and ophthalmopathy. From more than 9 ml of fresh peripheral blood, PBMCs were isolated. Using RNA transcripts as the source, TCR beta CDR3 regions were amplified. With the HTBI primer set, the TCR CDR3 went through a first round of RT-PCR. MiXCR was run by TCRdb on the multiplex PCR reads, yielding one entry per CDR3 protein. This table holds under 650,000 distinct CDR3 sequences, around 15% found once. This clonotype has a handful of counts. Sequenced input: blood. The TCR sequence derives from a woman in her twenties or thirties with Graves' hyperthyroidism.

CDR3 amino acids: CASSLAVQETQYF. In nucleotides, the CDR3 is TGTGCCAGCAGCCTGGCAGTCCAAGAGACCCAGTACTTC. The chain employs TRBV7-3 and TRBJ2-5; no reliable D call. The CDR3 is 13 residues long. The germline V gene encodes CDR1 SGHTA and CDR2 FQGTGA. V lost 5 bases and J 1 base, leaving 8 bases between the germline ends.